This TCR beta chain was found in a study of T cells in localized non-small cell lung cancer. Findings and caveats of the study: Analysis by sequencing included only one tumor region, so heterogeneity remains possible. Those with higher blood T cell density had longer overall survival. Adjacent lung held a median around 60 of the top 100 tumor clones. Tumor trailed uninvolved adjacent lung in T cell clonality, which peaked there.

Repertoires were generated with immunoSEQ multiplex PCR, while TCRdb's copy carries only in-frame clones and drops some. The sample shows under 35,000 clones, around 92% of them seen only once. Remarks on this clone: Its cognate antigen is unknown.

The TCR originated in a woman aged 35 to 69 with stage III lung adenocarcinoma. Material: peripheral blood mononuclear cells, obtained before any cancer treatment.

CDR3 sequence (DNA): TGCGCCAGCAGCCAAGTGGCCACCTCAACTAATGAAAAACTGTTTTTT. This codes for CASSQVATSTNEKLFF. J is TRBJ1-4 and V is TRBV4-1; the D is unclear. CDR3 size: 16 residues. The V gene lost 1 base and the J gene lost 0 bases, with 9 bases spanning the gap. Germline lookup yields CDR1 MGHRA and CDR2 YSYEKL.